This T cell receptor beta chain was recovered during a study of T cell repertoires in cytomegalovirus infection. On the study more broadly: Public TCR beta signatures indicated both CMV infection and matching HLA type.

The CDR3 covers 13 residues. Per germline, CDR1 SQVTM and CDR2 ANQGSEA. V lost 3 bases and J lost 8, with 16 bases in between. One entry per CDR3 protein results from TCRdb running MiXCR on the reads. The sample shows about 140,000 distinct CDR3 sequences, about 6.1% of them seen only once. The V gene is TRBV29-1, the J gene TRBJ1-1; tentatively, D is TRBD1 (5 bases). The sequence was obtained from a human donor in good health (CMV status not recorded). Some clones in this sample may be carry-over from other donors' samples. Sequencing was performed on PBMCs. The CDR3: CSVEGGQGGEAFF. In DNA, the CDR3 is TGCAGCGTTGAGGGTGGGCAGGGCGGAGAAGCTTTCTTT.